This TCR beta chain was retrieved from a study of blood T cell repertoires in COVID-19. Study-level information: From T cells, B-cell-depleted T cells, or PBMCs came the material, which was cDNA or gDNA.

CDR1 is SGHRS, CDR2 YFSETQ, per germline. The CDR3 has 17 amino acids. The V gene end was trimmed by 0 bases and the J gene end by 2 bases; junction bases not matched to a gene: 6. Self-reported history from a screening survey and questionnaire set each donor's cohort. All exposed participants met a person with COVID-19 within 2 weeks before entering the study. The table came from immunoSEQ multiplex PCR; TCRdb's copy has only in-frame clones and leaves some out. Of 250,000 to 300,000 clones detected, about four fifths appear once; the ten largest clones hold approximately 5%. The clonotype comes from a man aged 40-55 years who had been exposed to COVID-19. The material sequenced was PBMCs or T cells enriched from blood (not recorded which). This chain links TRBV5-1 with TRBJ1-3, with 9 nucleotides matching TRBD1. The CDR3 region is CASSLEGTGRTGNTIYF. The CDR3, as DNA: TGCGCCAGCAGCTTGGAAGGGACAGGGCGGACTGGAAACACCATATATTTT.